The subject of this entry is one TCR beta chain. Its antigen is currently unknown. With 4 bases clipped from V and 4 bases from J, the junction kept 5 bases outside the gene matches. CDR1 SGDLS and CDR2 YYNGEE come from the germline V gene. This CDR3 is 15 amino acids long. Each donor contributed about 100,000 T cells on average, unsorted. These data belong to a study of T cells in tuberculosis. Overall study findings and caveats: Shorter CDR3-alpha in active tuberculosis partly drove smaller distances. A GMM-specific repertoire classifier reached 80% to 90% accuracy, AUROC approximately 0.9.

Some clones are missing from TCRdb's copy, which holds only in-frame ones; the method was immunoSEQ multiplex PCR. The sample lists roughly 41,000 clones, 90% to 95% seen once, with 9.5% to 13% in the top ten. This TCR came from a donor aged 10-29 years with latent tuberculosis or without tuberculosis infection. Some clones in this sample may be carry-over from other donors' samples. Sequencing was performed on PBMCs. The chain has TRBV9 and TRBJ2-1, with 10 bases lining up with TRBD2. The CDR3 loop reads CASSPGLARYNEQFF. CDR3 nucleotides: TGTGCCAGCAGCCCGGGACTAGCGAGATACAATGAGCAGTTCTTC.